This is a list of T cell receptor beta chains from one sample in a study of T cells in Graves' hyperthyroidism and ophthalmopathy. In TCRdb, the multiplex PCR reads were re-called with MiXCR into one record per CDR3 protein. The repertoire consists of 550,000 to 700,000 distinct CDR3 sequences, with more than 45% occurring once and the leading ten covering 15% to 20%. Material for sequencing was peripheral blood or thyroid tissue (not recorded which). The receptors stem from an adult woman with Graves' disease, either hyperthyroidism or ophthalmopathy (not recorded which). Each CDR3 is given with its conserved first and last residue. The D gene is left open where the match is weak. Clone size is not always given. Where it is, it says once, few, many or a class for expanded clones.

d_call j_call v_call clone_size cdr3_aa cdr3_nt
TRBD1 TRBJ2-5 TRBV29-1 many CSVLMGTGGETQYF TGCAGCGTCCTGATGGGGACAGGGGGAGAGACCCAGTACTTC
- TRBJ2-5 TRBV20-1 - CSARDSTGGTQYF TGCAGTGCTAGAGATAGCACAGGCGGGACCCAGTACTTC
- TRBJ1-3 TRBV4-1 many CASSPLYTGNTIYF TGCGCCAGCAGCCCCTTGTATACTGGAAACACCATATATTTT
TRBD1 TRBJ1-2 TRBV2 - CASTLTGGAAHGYTF TGTGCCAGCACGTTAACAGGGGGCGCAGCTCATGGCTACACCTTC
- TRBJ2-7 TRBV20-1 many CSAPRDFLSYEQYF TGCAGTGCCCCGAGGGACTTCCTCTCCTACGAGCAGTACTTC
- TRBJ2-5 TRBV7-9 many CASSLGYGNQETQYF TGTGCCAGCAGCTTGGGGTATGGTAACCAAGAGACCCAGTACTTC
- TRBJ1-4 TRBV10-1 many CASSAGDEKLFF TGCGCCAGTTCGGCAGGGGATGAAAAACTGTTTTTT
TRBD1 TRBJ1-3 TRBV2 many CASTGQGWGNTIYF TGTGCCAGCACCGGACAGGGATGGGGAAACACCATATATTTT
- TRBJ2-6 TRBV10-3 few CAISLAGTGANVLTF TGTGCCATCAGTTTAGCAGGGACTGGGGCCAACGTCCTGACTTTC
TRBD2 TRBJ2-5 TRBV25-1 - CASSARAPSGRYQETQYF TGTGCCAGCAGTGCTAGGGCTCCTAGCGGGAGGTACCAAGAGACCCAGTACTTC
- TRBJ1-2 TRBV29-1 once CSVRRLEHGYTF TGCAGCGTTCGACGTTTGGAGCATGGCTACACCTTC
TRBD1 TRBJ1-2 TRBV7-2 few CASSSLTGGDGYTF TGTGCCAGCAGCTCACTGACAGGGGGTGATGGCTACACCTTC
- TRBJ1-1 TRBV2 many CASSEILNTEAFF TGTGCCAGCAGTGAGATCTTGAACACTGAAGCTTTCTTT
- TRBJ1-1 TRBV11-2 many CASSLYTAGSGEAFF TGTGCCAGCAGCTTATACACCGCGGGGTCCGGTGAAGCTTTCTTT
- TRBJ1-1 TRBV19 many CATSTAGDTEAFF TGTGCCACCAGTACCGCCGGGGACACTGAAGCTTTCTTT
- TRBJ1-5 TRBV20-1 - CSAGDGGGQPQHF TGCAGTGCTGGGGACGGGGGCGGGCAGCCCCAGCATTTT
- TRBJ1-3 TRBV7-2 many CASSRQAGDAGNTIYF TGTGCCAGCAGCCGCCAAGCCGGGGACGCGGGAAACACCATATATTTT
- TRBJ2-7 TRBV7-9 many CASSLGQEVYEQYF TGTGCCAGCAGCTTGGGCCAGGAGGTTTACGAGCAGTACTTC
TRBD1 TRBJ2-2 TRBV12-3/TRBV12-4 many CASSLTGIRVSGELFF TGTGCCAGCAGTTTGACAGGGATAAGGGTTTCTGGGGAGCTGTTTTTT
TRBD2 TRBJ2-7 TRBV4-2 once CASSRPTSGIIYEQYF TGTGCCAGCAGCCGTCCGACTAGCGGGATTATCTACGAGCAGTACTTC
TRBD1 TRBJ1-2 TRBV29-1 - CSVEVGTGAGYTF TGCAGCGTTGAAGTCGGGACAGGGGCTGGCTACACCTTC
TRBD2 TRBJ2-7 TRBV13 many CASSGGGLPYEQYF TGTGCCAGCAGCGGCGGGGGACTCCCATACGAGCAGTACTTC
- TRBJ1-5 TRBV6-1 many CASSERDQPQHF TGTGCCAGCAGTGAAAGAGATCAGCCCCAGCATTTT
- TRBJ1-1 TRBV20-1 many CSAQSRVGYTEAFF TGCAGTGCTCAGAGCCGGGTGGGGTACACTGAAGCTTTCTTT
- TRBJ2-7 TRBV7-2 - CASSTDYEQYF TGTGCCAGCAGCACTGACTACGAGCAGTACTTC
- TRBJ1-2 TRBV7-2 many CASSPPGRAGRAGYTF TGTGCCAGCAGCCCCCCGGGCAGGGCCGGCAGGGCTGGCTACACCTTC
TRBD2 TRBJ2-5 TRBV25-1 few CASSESGSGRLQETQYF TGTGCCAGCAGTGAATCGGGTAGCGGGAGGTTACAAGAGACCCAGTACTTC
TRBD1 TRBJ1-5 TRBV29-1 - CSVSDRVSYSNQPQHF TGCAGCGTAAGCGACAGGGTGAGTTACAGCAATCAGCCCCAGCATTTT
TRBD2 TRBJ2-5 TRBV7-2 - CASSRGMGGVGETQYF TGTGCCAGCAGCCGAGGGATGGGAGGGGTCGGAGAGACCCAGTACTTC
TRBD1 TRBJ1-2 TRBV25-1 - CASQLGQGDRGYTF TGTGCCAGCCAATTGGGACAGGGGGATCGGGGCTACACCTTC
TRBD2 TRBJ2-5 TRBV9 many CASSPERGGRRGETQYF TGTGCCAGCAGCCCAGAGCGTGGCGGGAGGAGAGGAGAGACCCAGTACTTC
- TRBJ1-1 TRBV11-2 once CASSLGHPGAEAFF TGTGCCAGCAGCTTAGGTCATCCGGGAGCTGAAGCTTTCTTT
- TRBJ1-5 TRBV20-1 few CSARERGNQPQHF TGCAGTGCTAGAGAGAGGGGTAATCAGCCCCAGCATTTT
TRBD2 TRBJ2-7 TRBV2 - CASSASDPGLAYEQYF TGTGCCAGCAGTGCTAGTGATCCGGGACTAGCGTACGAGCAGTACTTC
- TRBJ1-2 TRBV29-1 many CSVEEYRGCTF TGCAGCGTTGAAGAGTACCGGGGTTGCACCTTC
- TRBJ1-1 TRBV4-1 many CASSHGAHTEAFF TGCGCCAGCAGCCATGGGGCGCATACTGAAGCTTTCTTT
- TRBJ2-5 TRBV2 - CASSEGQPQETQYF TGTGCCAGCAGTGAAGGCCAGCCTCAAGAGACCCAGTACTTC
TRBD2 TRBJ2-7 TRBV6-5 many CASSQGLAGNYEQYF TGTGCCAGCAGTCAGGGACTAGCGGGAAACTACGAGCAGTACTTC
- TRBJ2-2 TRBV7-9 - CASSMRFF TGTGCCAGCAGCATGCGTTTTTTT
TRBD2 TRBJ2-7 TRBV6-6 many CASSSREVDEQYF TGTGCCAGCAGTTCCCGGGAGGTTGACGAGCAGTACTTC
- TRBJ1-4 TRBV25-1 few CASSESPPYNEKLFF TGTGCCAGCAGTGAATCTCCCCCTTATAATGAAAAACTGTTTTTT
- TRBJ1-1 TRBV5-1 many CASSLTGNMNTEAFF TGCGCCAGCAGCTTGACAGGGAATATGAACACTGAAGCTTTCTTT
- TRBJ2-1 TRBV7-9 few CASSPSPYNEQFF TGTGCCAGCAGCCCCTCGCCCTACAATGAGCAGTTCTTC
- TRBJ1-6 TRBV30 many CAWSSGGSPLHF TGTGCCTGGAGTTCGGGGGGTTCACCCCTCCACTTT
- TRBJ1-5 TRBV19 many CASRHDSPQPQHF TGTGCCAGTAGGCACGACAGCCCCCAGCCCCAGCATTTT
TRBD2 TRBJ2-1 TRBV10-3 - CAIRLTSEGSYNEQFF TGTGCCATCAGACTGACTAGCGAAGGCTCCTACAATGAGCAGTTCTTC
TRBD2 TRBJ2-2 TRBV12-3/TRBV12-4 - CASSMTDGGRWELFF TGTGCCAGCAGTATGACTGACGGGGGGAGGTGGGAGCTGTTTTTT
- TRBJ1-1 TRBV7-8 few CASSLVRTTEAFF TGTGCCAGCAGCTTAGTTCGAACCACTGAAGCTTTCTTT
- TRBJ1-3 TRBV10-3 many CAISESIPPLCGGGNTIYF TGTGCCATCAGTGAGTCGATCCCCCCTCTATGTGGTGGTGGAAACACCATATATTTT
- TRBJ1-1 TRBV7-9 many CASSYYEKNTEAFF TGTGCCAGCAGTTACTACGAGAAGAACACTGAAGCTTTCTTT
TRBD1 TRBJ1-1 TRBV5-4 - CASKTGGALTEAFF TGTGCCAGCAAAACAGGGGGCGCCCTCACTGAAGCTTTCTTT
- TRBJ1-1 TRBV20-1 many CSARDRVLLSAFF TGCAGTGCTAGAGACAGGGTTCTTCTGAGCGCTTTCTTT
- TRBJ1-2 TRBV7-2 - CASSLRGTPYGYTF TGTGCCAGCAGCTTACGGGGGACCCCCTATGGCTACACCTTC
- TRBJ1-1 TRBV12-3/TRBV12-4 - CASSFPPIGKANTEAFF TGTGCCAGCAGCTTCCCCCCCATTGGTAAAGCGAACACTGAAGCTTTCTTT